A single sample is the source of the 20 T cell receptor beta chains below, sequenced in a study of blood T cell repertoires in COVID-19. Produced via immunoSEQ multiplex PCR; TCRdb's table is partial and in-frame only. Of just under 80,000 clones listed, about nine tenths are singletons. What was sequenced was peripheral blood. The receptors shown here come from a human donor in a cohort sampled during active COVID-19.

The V gene is TRBV25-1, the J gene TRBJ1-2, with a tentative D call TRBD1 (5 bases). Trimming took off 7 bases at V and 4 bases at J, with 10 bases between the two ends. The CDR3 runs 12 residues. The germline CDR1 and CDR2 sequences are MGHDK and SYGVNS. CDR3 protein: CASTGSSYGYTF. The CDR3 bases are TGTGCCAGCACAGGGTCTTCCTATGGCTACACCTTC.

The gene calls are TRBV2 and TRBJ1-1; perhaps TRBD1 as D (6 bases). V dropped 4 bases and J dropped 1 base, with 10 bases sitting between them. Germline CDR1 is SNHLY and CDR2 is FYNNEI. The length of the CDR3 is 14 residues. CDR3 sequence reads: CASSAQGPNTEAFF. CDR3 DNA: TGTGCCAGCAGTGCACAGGGCCCGAACACTGAAGCTTTCTTT.

The chain links TRBV3-1 (or the pseudogene TRBV3-2) to TRBJ2-5; D not resolved. Per germline, CDR1 LGHDT and CDR2 YNNKEL (reference sequence). The length of the CDR3 is 14 residues. The germline V and J ends were trimmed by 0 bases and 1 base, with 6 bases remaining between them. The CDR3: CASSQESFQETQYF. CDR3 nucleotide sequence: TGTGCCAGCAGCCAAGAGTCCTTCCAAGAGACCCAGTACTTC.

The rearrangement joins TRBV28 to TRBJ2-3, with 11 bases matching TRBD2. Germline CDR1 reads MDHEN; CDR2 reads SYDVKM. Unmatched junction bases numbered 5, after V lost 5 bases and J lost 13 bases. The CDR3 is 12 amino acids. This chain's CDR3 is CASSQPGLAEYF. The CDR3 nucleotides read TGTGCCAGCAGTCAACCGGGACTAGCGGAGTATTTT.

The chain couples TRBV11-3 to TRBJ2-3; D remains unclear. The CDR3 length is 15 residues. The germline CDR1 and CDR2 sequences are SGHNT and YENEEA. Trimming removed 3 bases at V and 1 base at J, with 11 bases between. CDR3 region: CASSFQSAGTDTQYF. The DNA for the CDR3 is TGTGCCAGCAGCTTTCAAAGCGCGGGCACAGATACGCAGTATTTT.

V is TRBV4-3 and J is TRBJ1-5, with D possibly TRBD1 on 6 matching bases. Trimming removed 6 bases at V and 6 bases at J, with 15 bases between. The germline gives CDR1 LGHNA, CDR2 YSLEER. The CDR3 covers 14 residues. CDR3 in amino acids: CASSSDRLSQPQHF. CDR3 coding DNA: TGCGCCAGCAGTTCCGACAGGCTAAGTCAGCCCCAGCATTTT.

In its sample, this clone was seen once. The gene calls are TRBV18 and TRBJ2-2; the D gene is possibly TRBD2 (5 bases). Per germline, CDR1 KGHSH and CDR2 LQKENI. Deletions cut 3 bases from V and 0 bases from J, with 5 bases between. CDR3 length equals 14 residues. The CDR3 region is CASSPGANTGELFF. CDR3 nucleotide sequence: TGTGCCAGCTCACCCGGGGCGAACACCGGGGAGCTGTTTTTT.

The chain recombines TRBV6-6 with TRBJ1-3; TRBD1 might be the D (6 bases). V was pared by 2 bases and J by 4 bases, with 9 bases between. This CDR3 has 14 residues. The germline V gene encodes CDR1 MNHNY and CDR2 SVGAGI (reference sequence). CDR3 amino acids: CASSYGQGGNTIYF. The CDR3 nucleotides are TGTGCCAGCAGTTACGGGCAGGGGGGAAACACCATATATTTT.

The CDR3 nucleotides are TGTGCCAGCAGTTTAAGAGTCTTGAATGAGCAGTTCTTC. This codes for CASSLRVLNEQFF. This chain uses TRBV27 with TRBJ2-1; D is unresolved. The V and J ends lost 2 bases and 7 bases respectively, with 9 bases between them. The CDR3 sequence is 13 residues long. The germline V gene has CDR1 MNHEY and CDR2 SMNVEV (reference sequence).

The chain recombines TRBV6-5 with TRBJ2-5, with D maybe TRBD2 (6 bases). Per germline, CDR1 MNHEY and CDR2 SVGAGI. Trimming pared 4 bases from V and 4 bases from J, leaving 16 bases between. The CDR3 extends over 15 amino acids. As DNA, the CDR3 is TGTGCCAGCAGTTTAAACGGGAGACGGGGAGAGACCCAGTACTTC. Protein product: CASSLNGRRGETQYF.

The V gene is TRBV13, the J gene TRBJ2-2; D may be TRBD1 (6 bases). CDR1 is PRHDT and CDR2 is FYEKMQ in the germline V gene (reference sequence). The CDR3 is made up of 16 amino acids. V gave up 5 bases and J gave up 4 bases, with 17 bases separating them. CDR3 residues: CASSTAGQLGTGELFF. DNA for the CDR3: TGTGCCAGCAGCACAGCAGGACAGCTAGGCACCGGGGAGCTGTTTTTT.

V gene TRBV5-8 combines with J gene TRBJ2-6, with 16 bases matching TRBD2. J lost 2 bases, V lost 4 bases, and 9 bases had no gene match. From germline, CDR1 is SGHTS and CDR2 YDEGEE. The CDR3 is made up of 20 amino acids. CDR3 sequence (DNA): TGTGCCAGCAGCCCGGGACTAGCGGGGGGGCGCAGCCCTGGGGCCAACGTCCTGACTTTC. Its translation: CASSPGLAGGRSPGANVLTF.

This chain connects TRBV7-8 to TRBJ1-1; no definite D call. This CDR3 has 14 amino acids. Per the germline V gene, CDR1 is SGHVS and CDR2 is FQNEAQ. V lost 0 bases, J lost 1 base, and 6 bases lay in between. Written as DNA, the CDR3 is TGTGCCAGCAGCTTAGCGCAAGCGAACACTGAAGCTTTCTTT. Translating it yields CASSLAQANTEAFF. The full variable domain, rest sourced from reference TRBV7-8 and TRBJ1-1, is GAGVSQSPRYKVAKRGQDVALRCDPISGHVSLFWYQQALGQGPEFLTYFQNEAQLDKSGLPSDRFFAERPEGSVSTLKIQRTQQEDSAVYLCASSLAQANTEAFFGQGTRLTVV.

The chain carries TRBV2 and TRBJ2-7; D gene ambiguous. From germline, CDR1 is SNHLY and CDR2 FYNNEI. This CDR3 contains 11 residues. V gave up 3 bases and J gave up 6 bases, with 6 bases separating them. For the CDR3, the DNA is TGTGCCAGCAGTGATTTGGCCGAGCAGTACTTC. Amino acid sequence: CASSDLAEQYF.

This clone was observed once. The chain carries TRBV6-6 and TRBJ1-3; 8 nucleotides align to TRBD1. V dropped 6 bases and J dropped 3; count of bases not matched to a gene: 4. The CDR3 has 14 amino acids. Germline loops: CDR1 MNHNY, CDR2 SVGAGI (reference sequence). In DNA, the CDR3 is TGTGCCAGCAGCTTCGGACAGGGTGGAAACACCATATATTTT. Encoded protein: CASSFGQGGNTIYF.

This chain joins TRBV5-4 and TRBJ2-3; 10 nucleotides line up with TRBD2. CDR1 is SGHNT, CDR2 YYREEE, per germline (reference sequence). The trim removed 5 bases at V and 7 bases at J, leaving 19 bases unmatched. CDR3 length: 18 amino acids. CDR3 DNA: TGTGCCAGCAGACCAGGGGCTAGCGGGGGAGAGGGGAGAAATACGCAGTATTTT. This codes for CASRPGASGGEGRNTQYF.

This sequence joins TRBV7-8 and TRBJ2-7; 8 bases are shared with TRBD1. There are 16 residues in the CDR3. From germline, CDR1 is SGHVS and CDR2 FQNEAQ. The V gene end was trimmed by 0 bases and the J gene end by 6 bases; junction bases not matched to a gene: 10. CDR3 DNA: TGTGCCAGCAGCTTAGCGACTACAGGGGGTTCGGGCGAGCAGTACTTC. As protein: CASSLATTGGSGEQYF.

The chain links TRBV6-2 or TRBV6-3 to TRBJ2-5; TRBD2 aligns across 11 bases. CDR3 length: 15 amino acids. V shed 4 bases, J shed 4 bases, and the junction held 5 bases outside the gene matches. Germline V gene sequence: CDR1 MNHEY, CDR2 SVGEGT. CDR3 sequence: CASSSGLAEAETQYF. In nucleotides, the CDR3 is TGTGCCAGCAGTTCGGGACTAGCGGAAGCAGAGACCCAGTACTTC.

This chain links TRBV7-9 with TRBJ1-6; TRBD1 matches at 9 bases. V lost 2 bases to trimming and J lost 9 bases; unmatched junction nucleotides: 14. CDR1 SEHNR and CDR2 FQNEAQ come from the germline V gene (reference sequence). This CDR3 is built from 18 residues. The CDR3 region has the DNA TGTGCCAGCAGCTTAAACCTACGAGGGACAGGGTGGGGTTCACCCCTCCACTTT. Its protein product is CASSLNLRGTGWGSPLHF.

V usage is TRBV3-1 (or the pseudogene TRBV3-2) and J usage is TRBJ2-1; D is possibly TRBD1 (6 bases). In germline, CDR1 is LGHDT, CDR2 YNNKEL (reference sequence). The CDR3 length is 13 residues. V was clipped by 2 bases and J by 7 bases, with 9 bases between them. The CDR3 DNA follows: TGTGCCAGCAGCCAAAATCAGGGGAATGAGCAGTTCTTC. Protein: CASSQNQGNEQFF.